The present T cell receptor beta chain was sequenced within a study of shared clonotypes between healthy human individuals. Study conclusions and caveats: The low donor count limited represented genetic and exposure-history diversity. Investigators expected sequencing depth to affect clonotype sharing among donors.

The replicate PCRs on unsorted PBMC were given 300 ng DNA, which is approximately 30,000 T cell genomes. The sequencing of unsorted PBMC DNA took place on ten immunoSEQ deep assay plates. Using immunoSEQ multiplex PCR, the repertoire was profiled, and TCRdb retains in-frame clones only, with some absent. There are about 450,000 clones in the sample; about 85% occur only once, and approximately 13% lies in the top ten. Turning to this clone: Antigen: not known.

The sample taken for sequencing was PBMCs. The sequence was collected from a woman aged 40 to 50 in good health. Some clones in this sample may be carry-over from other donors' samples.

CDR3 sequence: CASSEQGALQETQYF. As DNA, the CDR3 is TGTGCCAGCAGTGAACAGGGGGCCTTACAAGAGACCCAGTACTTC. The chain has TRBV25-1 and TRBJ2-5, with 8 bases identical to TRBD1. V shed 2 bases, J shed 2 bases, and the junction held 4 bases outside the gene matches. The length of the CDR3 is 15 residues. CDR1 MGHDK and CDR2 SYGVNS come from the germline V gene.